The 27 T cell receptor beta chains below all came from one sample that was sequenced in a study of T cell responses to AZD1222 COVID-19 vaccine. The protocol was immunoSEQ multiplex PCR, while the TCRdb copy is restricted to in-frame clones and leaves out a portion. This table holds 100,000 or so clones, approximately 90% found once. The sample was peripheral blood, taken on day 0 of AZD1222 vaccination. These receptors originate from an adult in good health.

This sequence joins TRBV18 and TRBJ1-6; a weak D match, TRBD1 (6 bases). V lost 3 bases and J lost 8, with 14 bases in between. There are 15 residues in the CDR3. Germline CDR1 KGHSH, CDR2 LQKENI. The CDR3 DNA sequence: TGTGCCAGCTCACCCGCGACAGGTCGGGATTCACCCCTCCACTTT. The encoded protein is CASSPATGRDSPLHF.

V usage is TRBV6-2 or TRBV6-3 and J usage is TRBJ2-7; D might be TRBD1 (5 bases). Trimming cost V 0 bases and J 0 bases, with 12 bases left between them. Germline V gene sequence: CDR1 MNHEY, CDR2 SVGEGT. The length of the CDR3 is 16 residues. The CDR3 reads CASSYSWTQISYEQYF. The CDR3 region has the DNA TGTGCCAGCAGTTACTCGTGGACACAGATCTCCTACGAGCAGTACTTC.

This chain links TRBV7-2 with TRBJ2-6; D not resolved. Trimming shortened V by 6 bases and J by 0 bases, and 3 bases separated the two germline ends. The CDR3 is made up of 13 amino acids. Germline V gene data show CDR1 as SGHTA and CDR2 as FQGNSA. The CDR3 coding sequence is TGTGCCAGCAGGGACTCTGGGGCCAACGTCCTGACTTTC. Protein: CASRDSGANVLTF.

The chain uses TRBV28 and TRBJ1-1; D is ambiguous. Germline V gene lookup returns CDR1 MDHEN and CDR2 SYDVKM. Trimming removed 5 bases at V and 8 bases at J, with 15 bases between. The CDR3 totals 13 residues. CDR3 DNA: TGTGCCAGCAGTCTATATAGAGTACTGGAAGCTTTCTTT. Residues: CASSLYRVLEAFF.

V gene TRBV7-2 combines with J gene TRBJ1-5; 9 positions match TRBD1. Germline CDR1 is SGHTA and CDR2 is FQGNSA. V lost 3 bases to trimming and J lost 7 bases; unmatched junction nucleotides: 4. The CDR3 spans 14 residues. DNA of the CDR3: TGTGCCAGCAGCTTGGACAGGGGCGGCCAGCCCCAGCATTTT. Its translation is CASSLDRGGQPQHF.

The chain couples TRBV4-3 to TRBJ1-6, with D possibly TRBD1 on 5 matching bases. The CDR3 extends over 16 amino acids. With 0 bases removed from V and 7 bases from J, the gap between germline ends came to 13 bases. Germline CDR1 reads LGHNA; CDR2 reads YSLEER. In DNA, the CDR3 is TGCGCCAGCAGCCAAGATTACAAGGGGAGGAATTCACCCCTCCACTTT. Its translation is CASSQDYKGRNSPLHF.

This CDR3 is CASSLQGAAQPQHF. CDR3 sequence (DNA): TGTGCCAGCAGCCTACAGGGGGCAGCTCAGCCCCAGCATTTT. The chain combines TRBV28 with TRBJ1-5; TRBD1 agrees at 9 bases. CDR3 length equals 14 residues. CDR1 MDHEN and CDR2 SYDVKM come from the germline V gene. V shed 6 bases and J 6 bases; nucleotides not matched to a gene: 6.

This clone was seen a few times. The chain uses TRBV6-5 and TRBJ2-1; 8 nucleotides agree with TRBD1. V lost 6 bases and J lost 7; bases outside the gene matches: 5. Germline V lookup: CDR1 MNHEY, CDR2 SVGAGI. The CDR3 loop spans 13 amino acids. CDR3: CASSRQGLNEQFF. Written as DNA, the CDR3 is TGTGCCAGCAGCCGACAGGGGTTGAATGAGCAGTTCTTC.

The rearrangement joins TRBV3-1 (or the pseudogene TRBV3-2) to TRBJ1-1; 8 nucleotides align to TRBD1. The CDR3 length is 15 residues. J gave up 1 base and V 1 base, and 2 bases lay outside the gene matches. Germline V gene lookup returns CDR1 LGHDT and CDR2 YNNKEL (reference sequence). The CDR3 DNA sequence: TGTGCCAGCAGCCAAGTAGGGACAGGGAACACTGAAGCTTTCTTT. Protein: CASSQVGTGNTEAFF.

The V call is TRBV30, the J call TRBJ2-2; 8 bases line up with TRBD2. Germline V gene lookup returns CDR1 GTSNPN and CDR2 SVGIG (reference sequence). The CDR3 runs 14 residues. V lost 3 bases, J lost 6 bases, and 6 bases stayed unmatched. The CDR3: CAWRGLVWSGELFF. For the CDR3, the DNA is TGTGCCTGGAGGGGACTAGTTTGGTCCGGGGAGCTGTTTTTT.

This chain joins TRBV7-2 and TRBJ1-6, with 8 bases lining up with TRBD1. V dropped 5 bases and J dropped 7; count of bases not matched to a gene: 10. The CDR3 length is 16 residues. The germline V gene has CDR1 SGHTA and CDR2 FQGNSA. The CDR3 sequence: CASSPPGQGGNSPLHF. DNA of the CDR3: TGTGCCAGCAGCCCGCCTGGACAGGGCGGGAATTCACCCCTCCACTTT.

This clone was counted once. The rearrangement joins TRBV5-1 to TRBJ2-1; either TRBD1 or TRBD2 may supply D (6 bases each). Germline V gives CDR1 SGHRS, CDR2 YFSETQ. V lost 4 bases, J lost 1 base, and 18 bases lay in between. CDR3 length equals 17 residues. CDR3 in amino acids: CASSLGAGTQSYNEQFF. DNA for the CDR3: TGCGCCAGCAGCCTAGGGGCGGGGACACAATCCTACAATGAGCAGTTCTTC.

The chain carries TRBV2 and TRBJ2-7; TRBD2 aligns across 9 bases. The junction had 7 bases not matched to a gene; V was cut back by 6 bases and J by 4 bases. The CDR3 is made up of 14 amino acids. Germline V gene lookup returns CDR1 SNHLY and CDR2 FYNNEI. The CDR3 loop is CASRSGLAMYEQYF. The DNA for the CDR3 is TGTGCCAGCAGGTCGGGACTAGCTATGTACGAGCAGTACTTC.

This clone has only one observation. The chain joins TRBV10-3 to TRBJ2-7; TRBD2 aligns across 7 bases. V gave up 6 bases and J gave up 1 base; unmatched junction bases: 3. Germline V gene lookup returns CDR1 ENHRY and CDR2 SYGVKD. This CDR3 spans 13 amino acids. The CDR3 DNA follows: TGTGCCATCAGACGGCGGGAGTCCTACGAGCAGTACTTC. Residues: CAIRRRESYEQYF.

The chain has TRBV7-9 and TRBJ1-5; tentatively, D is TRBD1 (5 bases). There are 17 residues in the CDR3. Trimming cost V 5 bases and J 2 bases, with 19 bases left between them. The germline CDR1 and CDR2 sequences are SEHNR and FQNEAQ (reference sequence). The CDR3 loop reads CASSRDGGSKGNQPQHF. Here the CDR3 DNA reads TGTGCCAGCAGCCGAGATGGGGGTTCCAAAGGCAATCAGCCCCAGCATTTT.

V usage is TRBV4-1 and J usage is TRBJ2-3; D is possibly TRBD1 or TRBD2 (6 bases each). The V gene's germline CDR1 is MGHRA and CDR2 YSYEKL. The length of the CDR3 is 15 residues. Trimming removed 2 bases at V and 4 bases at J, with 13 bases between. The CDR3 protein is CASSQMAGGADTQYF. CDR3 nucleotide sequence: TGCGCCAGCAGCCAAATGGCCGGGGGCGCAGATACGCAGTATTTT.

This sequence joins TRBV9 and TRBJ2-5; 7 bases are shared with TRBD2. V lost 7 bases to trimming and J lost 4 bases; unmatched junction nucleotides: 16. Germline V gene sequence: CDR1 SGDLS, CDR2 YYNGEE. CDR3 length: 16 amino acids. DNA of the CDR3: TGTGCCAGCGGACCCACATCTTGGACTAGTCGAGAGACCCAGTACTTC. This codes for CASGPTSWTSRETQYF.

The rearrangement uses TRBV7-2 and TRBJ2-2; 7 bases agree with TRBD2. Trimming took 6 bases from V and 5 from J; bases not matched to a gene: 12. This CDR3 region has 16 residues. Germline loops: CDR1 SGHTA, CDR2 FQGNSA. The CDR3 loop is CASSPLNSGGTGELFF. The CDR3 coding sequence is TGTGCCAGCAGTCCCTTAAATTCGGGAGGAACCGGGGAGCTGTTTTTT.

The CDR3 DNA is TGTGCCACCAGTAAAAGGGGACCTAATGAAAAACTGTTTTTT. Translation gives CATSKRGPNEKLFF. The chain employs TRBV24-1 and TRBJ1-4; possibly TRBD1 for D (5 bases). The germline CDR1 and CDR2 sequences are KGHDR and SFDVKD. The V end was cut by 6 bases, the J end by 3 bases, with 10 bases between. This CDR3 contains 14 residues.

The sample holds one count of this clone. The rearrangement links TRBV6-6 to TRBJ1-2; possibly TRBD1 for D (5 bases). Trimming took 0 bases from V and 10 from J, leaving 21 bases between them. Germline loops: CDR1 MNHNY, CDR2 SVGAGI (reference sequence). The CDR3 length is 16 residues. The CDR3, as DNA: TGTGCCAGCAGTTACTCAGTGGCAGGGTTTCGGGAGCCCTACACCTTC. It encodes CASSYSVAGFREPYTF.

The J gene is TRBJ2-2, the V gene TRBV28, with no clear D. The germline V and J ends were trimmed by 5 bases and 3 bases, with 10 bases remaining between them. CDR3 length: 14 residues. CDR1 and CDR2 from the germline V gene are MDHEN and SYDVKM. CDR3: CASSPNLYTGELFF. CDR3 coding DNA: TGTGCCAGCAGTCCAAACCTCTACACCGGGGAGCTGTTTTTT.

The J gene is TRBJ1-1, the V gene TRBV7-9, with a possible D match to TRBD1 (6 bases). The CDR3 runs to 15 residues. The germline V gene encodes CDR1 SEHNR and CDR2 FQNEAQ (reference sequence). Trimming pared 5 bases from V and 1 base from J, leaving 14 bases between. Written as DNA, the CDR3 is TGTGCCAGCAGCCCTCGGGGGCCGGGGAACACTGAAGCTTTCTTT. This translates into CASSPRGPGNTEAFF. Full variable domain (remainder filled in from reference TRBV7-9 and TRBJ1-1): DTGVSQNPRHKITKRGQNVTFRCDPISEHNRLYWYRQTLGQGPEFLTYFQNEAQLEKSRLLSDRFSAERPKGSFSTLEIQRTEQGDSAMYLCASSPRGPGNTEAFFGQGTRLTVV.

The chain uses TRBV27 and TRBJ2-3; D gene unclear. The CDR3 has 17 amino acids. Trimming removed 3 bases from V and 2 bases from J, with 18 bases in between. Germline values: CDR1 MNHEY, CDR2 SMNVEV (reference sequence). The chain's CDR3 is CASSFFDIGLSTDTQYF. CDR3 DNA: TGTGCCAGCAGTTTCTTCGACATCGGGCTCTCCACAGATACGCAGTATTTT.

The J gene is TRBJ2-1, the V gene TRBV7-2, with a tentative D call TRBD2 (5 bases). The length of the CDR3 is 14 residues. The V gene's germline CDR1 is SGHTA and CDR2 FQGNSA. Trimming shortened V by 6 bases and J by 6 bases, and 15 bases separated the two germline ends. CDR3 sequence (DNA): TGTGCCAGCAGTCGGACGGGATCAAGCAATGAGCAGTTCTTC. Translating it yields CASSRTGSSNEQFF.

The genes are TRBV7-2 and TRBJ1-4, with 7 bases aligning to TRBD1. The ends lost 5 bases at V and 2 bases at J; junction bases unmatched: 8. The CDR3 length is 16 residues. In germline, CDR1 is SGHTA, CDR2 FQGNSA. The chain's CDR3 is CASSPQTGFTNEKLFF. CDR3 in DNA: TGTGCCAGCAGCCCCCAGACAGGGTTCACTAATGAAAAACTGTTTTTT.

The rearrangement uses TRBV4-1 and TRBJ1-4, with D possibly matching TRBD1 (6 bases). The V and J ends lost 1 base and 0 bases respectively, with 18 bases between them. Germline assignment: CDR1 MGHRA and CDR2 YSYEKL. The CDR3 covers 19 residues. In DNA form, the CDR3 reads TGCGCCAGCAGCCAAGGGGTATGGAGTCAGGGGACAACTAATGAAAAACTGTTTTTT. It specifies CASSQGVWSQGTTNEKLFF.

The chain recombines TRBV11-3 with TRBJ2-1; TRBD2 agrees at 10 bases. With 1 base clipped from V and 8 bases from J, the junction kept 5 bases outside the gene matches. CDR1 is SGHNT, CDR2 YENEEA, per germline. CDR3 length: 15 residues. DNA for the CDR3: TGTGCCAGCAGCTTAGGCCTAGCGGGAGTCGATGAGCAGTTCTTC. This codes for CASSLGLAGVDEQFF.